This paragraph covers one TCR beta chain sequence. This clonotype was picked up many times. Its binding antigen is unknown. Within one base of it there is no much larger clone, and no base qualities were kept. These data originate in a study of T cells in Graves' hyperthyroidism and ophthalmopathy (dated by TCRdb to the late 2010s). In the study overall: Peripheral blood was sampled at the time of initial diagnosis, prior to any treatment. The paper reports TCR Vbeta CDR3 sequencing of 135 peripheral blood samples: approximately 41 ophthalmopathy, under 80 hyperthyroidism and 17 progressor patients. The approximately 90 discovery patients were divided at random into training and test sets in a 7:3 ratio. Following sampling, methimazole starting at 30 mg daily was given to hyperthyroidism patients, and high-dose intravenous methylprednisolone was given to ophthalmopathy patients. TCR V-J signatures able to tell the groups apart were searched for in a discovery cohort of 100 patients, of whom 43 had Graves' ophthalmopathy and around 56 had stable Graves' hyperthyroidism. The study also compared thyroid tissue and blood T-cell repertoires from about six Graves' hyperthyroidism patients. Prospective prediction of ophthalmopathy was tested in an independent validation cohort of 18 to 20 hyperthyroidism patients and 17 patients who later progressed to ophthalmopathy.

Based on the germline V gene, the CDR1 and CDR2 sequences are MNHNS and SASEGT. V trim: 6 bases; J trim: 3 bases; unmatched bases: 10. The CDR3 measures 16 amino acids from cysteine to phenylalanine. The read is trimmed to its CDR3 DNA, 48 bases read in frame from base 1. The full study reports these points: Sample size was not statistically predetermined, and blinding of investigators to group allocation was not performed. Ophthalmopathy was separated from stable hyperthyroidism by a 13 V-J signature model, with about 86% sensitivity and roughly 81% specificity obtained in cross-validation and 80%/75% obtained in testing. Blood samples also contained most of the expanded thyroid clonotypes (frequency above 0.001), which suggests that blood repertoires may reflect thyroid immune responses. In validation, the model predicted progression to ophthalmopathy with 65% to 71% sensitivity and less than 80% specificity, a median of about six months before onset.

Graves' hyperthyroidism was defined as stable when no progression to ophthalmopathy occurred over 18 months of follow-up. Hyperthyroidism patients were aged 18 to 65 years and newly diagnosed, with disease duration of less than 2 months. Patients with uncontrolled infections, other autoimmune diseases, pregnancy or lactation were excluded. Diagnoses were established on the basis of clinical symptoms, serum thyroxine and TRAb, thyroid ultrasound, and orbital computed tomography. PBMCs were isolated from more than 8 ml of fresh peripheral blood by Ficoll-Paque density gradient centrifugation. Total RNA was extracted with Trizol reagent, and quality was checked on an Agilent 2100 Bioanalyzer. Amplification of TCR beta CDR3 regions was carried out from RNA transcripts. The first round of RT-PCR for the TCR CDR3 was performed with the HTBI primer set and the Qiagen OneStep RT-PCR kit. Libraries were constructed in a second round of multiplex PCR, after which size selection and purification were carried out. Sequencing of the libraries was done on an Illumina HiSeq2000 using paired-end 100 bp reads. The authors' analysis ran thus. Raw data were processed with SOAPnuke, discarding reads with adapters, uncalled bases, mean Phred below 15, or no exact constant-primer or identifier match. COPE v1.2.5 was used to merge the high-quality paired reads, and each unique nucleotide sequence was defined as a clonotype. Clonotypes were aligned to IMGT TRBV, TRBD and TRBJ reference segments using MiTCR v1.1. Analysis was restricted to V-J combinations with a frequency above 0.0001, which covered about 99% of repertoires. The TCS score was defined as F50 (clonal expansion) divided by E x V (chaos), with BLOSUM62-based TCRdist calculated between CDR3 peptides within each V-J. Welch's t-statistics and random forest reduced approximately 520 V-J features to 13, which were used in a naive Bayes classifier (R e1071). The public reads were reprocessed in TCRdb via fastp at Q25 and MiXCR, keeping in-frame beta chains. CDR3 protein duplicates are merged, each entry listing the most common genes and DNA. TCRdb's processing, not the authors', yielded these V and J calls. The sample includes about 700,000 distinct CDR3 sequences, with 14% observed a single time. The ten largest clones take up roughly 10% of the sample.

The chain was built from TRBV6-1 and TRBJ2-3, with 9 junctional bases fitting TRBD2. The specimen was blood. The TCR comes from a woman aged 18-29 years with Graves' hyperthyroidism. The CDR3 is CASRDLAGGWTDTQYF. The nucleotides are TGTGCCAGCAGAGACCTTGCGGGAGGGTGGACAGATACGCAGTATTTT.